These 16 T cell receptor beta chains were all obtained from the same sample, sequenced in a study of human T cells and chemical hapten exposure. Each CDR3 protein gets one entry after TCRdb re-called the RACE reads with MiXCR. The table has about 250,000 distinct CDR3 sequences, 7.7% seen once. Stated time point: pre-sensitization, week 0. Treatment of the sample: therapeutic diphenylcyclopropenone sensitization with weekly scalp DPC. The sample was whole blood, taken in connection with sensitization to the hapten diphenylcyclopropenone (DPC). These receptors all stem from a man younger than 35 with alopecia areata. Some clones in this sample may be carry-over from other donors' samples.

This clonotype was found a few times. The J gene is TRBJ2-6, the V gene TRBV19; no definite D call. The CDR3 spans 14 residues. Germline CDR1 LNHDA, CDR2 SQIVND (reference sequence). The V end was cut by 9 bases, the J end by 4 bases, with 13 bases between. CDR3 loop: CASAYGYGANVLTF. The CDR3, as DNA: TGTGCCAGCGCGTATGGTTACGGGGCCAACGTCCTGACTTTC.

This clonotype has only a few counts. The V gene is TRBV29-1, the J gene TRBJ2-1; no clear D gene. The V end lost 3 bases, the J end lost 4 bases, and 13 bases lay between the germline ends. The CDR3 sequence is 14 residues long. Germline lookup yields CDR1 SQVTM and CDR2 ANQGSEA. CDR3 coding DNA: TGCAGCGTTGAGATTCCGTTTCCTTACAATGAGCAGTTCTTC. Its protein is CSVEIPFPYNEQFF.

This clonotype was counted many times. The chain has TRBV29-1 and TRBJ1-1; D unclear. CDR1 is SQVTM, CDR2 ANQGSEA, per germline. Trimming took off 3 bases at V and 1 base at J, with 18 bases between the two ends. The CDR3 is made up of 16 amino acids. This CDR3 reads CSVDRGFGQKNTEAFF. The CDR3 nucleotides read TGCAGCGTTGATAGAGGATTTGGGCAGAAGAACACTGAAGCTTTCTTT.

The DNA for the CDR3 is TGCAGCGTTGAGAGAGTAGGGAGTGAGCAGTTCTTC. Its translation: CSVERVGSEQFF. This sequence joins TRBV29-1 and TRBJ2-1; D possibly corresponds to TRBD2 (5 bases). This CDR3 is 12 amino acids long. The germline CDR1 and CDR2 sequences are SQVTM and ANQGSEA. Trimming cost V 3 bases and J 9 bases, with 12 bases left between them.

Here the CDR3 reads CASSDGPMNTEAFF. DNA for the CDR3: TGTGCCAGCAGTGACGGACCGATGAACACTGAAGCTTTCTTT. The rearrangement uses TRBV6-5 and TRBJ1-1; D gene uncertain. The CDR3 contains 14 residues. Germline CDR1 reads MNHEY; CDR2 reads SVGAGI. V lost 5 bases to trimming and J lost 0 bases, with 10 bases between them.

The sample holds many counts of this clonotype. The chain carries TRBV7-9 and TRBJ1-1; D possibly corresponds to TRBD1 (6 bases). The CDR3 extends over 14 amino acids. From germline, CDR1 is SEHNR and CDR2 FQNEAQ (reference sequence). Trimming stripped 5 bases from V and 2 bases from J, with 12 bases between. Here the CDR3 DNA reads TGTGCCAGCAGCCCCGACAGGATCAACACTGAAGCTTTCTTT. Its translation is CASSPDRINTEAFF.

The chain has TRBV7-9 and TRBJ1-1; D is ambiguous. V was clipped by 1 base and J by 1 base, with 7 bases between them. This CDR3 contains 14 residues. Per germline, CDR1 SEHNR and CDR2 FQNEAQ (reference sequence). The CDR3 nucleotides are TGTGCCAGCAGCTTAGTCCCAGAGAACACTGAAGCTTTCTTT. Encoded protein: CASSLVPENTEAFF.

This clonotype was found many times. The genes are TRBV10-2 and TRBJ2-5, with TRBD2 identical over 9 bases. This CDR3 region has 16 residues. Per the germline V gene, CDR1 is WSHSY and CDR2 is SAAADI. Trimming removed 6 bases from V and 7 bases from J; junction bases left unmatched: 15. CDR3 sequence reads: CASRPAGGPQVATQYF. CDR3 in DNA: TGCGCCAGCAGACCAGCGGGGGGCCCTCAAGTTGCGACCCAGTACTTC.

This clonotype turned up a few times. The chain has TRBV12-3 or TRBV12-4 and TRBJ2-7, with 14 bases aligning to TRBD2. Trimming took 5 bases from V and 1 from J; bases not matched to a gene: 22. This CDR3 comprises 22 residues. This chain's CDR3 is CASSPGTGVNVGTSGGSYEQYF. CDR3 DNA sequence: TGTGCCAGCAGTCCCGGGACAGGGGTAAACGTCGGGACTAGCGGGGGTTCCTACGAGCAGTACTTC.

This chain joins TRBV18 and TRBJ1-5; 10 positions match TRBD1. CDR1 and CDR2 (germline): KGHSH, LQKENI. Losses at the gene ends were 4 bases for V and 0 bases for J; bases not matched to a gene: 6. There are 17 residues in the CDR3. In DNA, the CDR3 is TGTGCCAGCTCACGGGACAGGGGTGGCCTTAGCAATCAGCCCCAGCATTTT. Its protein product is CASSRDRGGLSNQPQHF.

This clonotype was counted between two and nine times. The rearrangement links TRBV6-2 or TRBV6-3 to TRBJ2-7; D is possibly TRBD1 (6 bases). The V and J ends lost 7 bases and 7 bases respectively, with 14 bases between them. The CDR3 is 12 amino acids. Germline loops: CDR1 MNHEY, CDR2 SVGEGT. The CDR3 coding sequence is TGTGCCAGCACTGCAGGGGCAGGGGAGCAGTACTTC. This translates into CASTAGAGEQYF.

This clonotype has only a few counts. CDR3 sequence reads: CASSQGQGYEQFF. Here the CDR3 DNA reads TGCGCCAGCAGCCAAGGGCAGGGTTATGAGCAGTTCTTC. The J gene is TRBJ2-1, the V gene TRBV4-3, with a weak D call TRBD1 (5 bases). V gave up 1 base and J gave up 8 bases, with 9 bases separating them. The CDR3 totals 13 residues. Per the germline V gene, CDR1 is LGHNA and CDR2 is YSLEER.

CDR3 region: CASSYGDRVNQPQHF. The CDR3 DNA sequence: TGTGCCAGCAGTTACGGAGACAGGGTGAATCAGCCCCAGCATTTT. The chain recombines TRBV6-6 with TRBJ1-5; 7 bases fit TRBD1. There are 15 residues in the CDR3. The V and J ends lost 2 bases and 4 bases, in that order; junction bases with no gene match: 5. Germline-derived CDR1 and CDR2 are MNHNY and SVGAGI (reference sequence).

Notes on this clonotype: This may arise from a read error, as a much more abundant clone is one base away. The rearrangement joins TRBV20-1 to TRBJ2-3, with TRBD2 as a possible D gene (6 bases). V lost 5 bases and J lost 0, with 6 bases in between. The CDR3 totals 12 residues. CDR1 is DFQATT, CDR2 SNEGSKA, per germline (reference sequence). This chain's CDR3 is CSAGTSTDTQYF. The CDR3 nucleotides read TGCAGTGCTGGGACTAGCACAGATACGCAGTATTTT.

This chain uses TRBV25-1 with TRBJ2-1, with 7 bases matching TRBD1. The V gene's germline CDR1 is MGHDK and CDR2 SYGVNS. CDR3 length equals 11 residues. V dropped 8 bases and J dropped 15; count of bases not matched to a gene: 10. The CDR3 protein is CASGKQGSVFF. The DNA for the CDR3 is TGTGCCAGCGGCAAACAGGGGTCGGTGTTCTTC. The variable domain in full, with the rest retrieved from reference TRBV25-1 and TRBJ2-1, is EADIYQTPRYLVIGTGKKITLECSQTMGHDKMYWYQQDPGMELHLIHYSYGVNSTEKGDLSSESTVSRIRTEHFPLTLESARPSHTSQYLCASGKQGSVFFGPGTRLTVL.

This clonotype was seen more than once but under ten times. CDR3 bases: TGTGCCAGCAGCTTAGAAGGGAAGAATTCACCCCTCCACTTT. It is translated as CASSLEGKNSPLHF. This chain uses TRBV5-4 with TRBJ1-6; no reliable D call. V was trimmed by 2 bases and J by 7 bases, leaving 10 bases between them. The CDR3 runs 14 residues. Per the germline V gene, CDR1 is SGHNT and CDR2 is YYREEE (reference sequence).